This T cell receptor (beta chain) comes out of a study of tumor-infiltrating lymphocytes in primary liver carcinoma. About the study: Samples had roughly 3.65 to 7.5 million productive TCRbeta reads, comparable between tissue types. Study observations and caveats: Overlap between tumor regions exceeded overlap of tumor with adjacent tissue or blood.

Unsorted whole blood yielded blood RNA, and germline DNA was extracted as well. Germline CDR1 reads SGHKS; CDR2 reads YYEKEE (reference sequence). The CDR3 runs 17 residues. Turning to this clonotype: Its specificity is not known. A read error may explain this, as a much larger clone is one base away.

From 400 to 550 ng total RNA, TCR beta cDNA was generated with a primer in the constant region. Slightly modified ARM-PCR, run as three nested multiplex PCR rounds, produced the TCR beta libraries. Researchers ran the first two PCR rounds for about 11 cycles each with TRBV1-TRBV30 forward primers and a C-beta reverse primer. TCRdb itself ran the multiplex PCR reads through MiXCR, one entry per CDR3 protein. The sample consists of almost 200,000 distinct CDR3 sequences, less than 75% of them appearing once. Input material: peripheral blood. The source of this sequence is a woman in her sixties or seventies with primary liver carcinoma and hepatitis B virus infection. This sequence joins TRBV5-5 and TRBJ2-4, with 7 bases identical to TRBD1. This CDR3 reads CVSSSGQIMVAKNIQYF. CDR3 bases: TGTGTCAGCAGCTCGGGACAGATCATGGTAGCCAAAAACATTCAGTACTTC.